The 5 T cell receptor beta chains in this list originate from one sample, sequenced in a study of control samples from healthy donors and cancer patients. The repertoire was sequenced with immunoSEQ multiplex PCR; TCRdb's copy has only in-frame clones and lacks some. This table has fewer than 150,000 clones, approximately 93% appearing once. Sequences were obtained from blood. The receptors here all came from a woman in her late teens or twenties in good health.

This chain joins TRBV10-3 and TRBJ1-1, with 12 bases matching TRBD1. In germline, CDR1 is ENHRY, CDR2 SYGVKD. V lost 5 bases to trimming and J lost 5 bases; unmatched junction nucleotides: 12. This CDR3 spans 17 amino acids. The CDR3 is CAISKADPGQGATEAFF. CDR3 nucleotide sequence: TGTGCCATCAGTAAAGCAGATCCGGGACAGGGGGCAACTGAAGCTTTCTTT.

V gene TRBV28 combines with J gene TRBJ2-7, with 10 positions matching TRBD1. The germline V gene encodes CDR1 MDHEN and CDR2 SYDVKM. Unmatched junction bases numbered 7, after V lost 2 bases and J lost 3 bases. This CDR3 is built from 16 residues. For the CDR3, the DNA is TGTGCCAGCAGTTTAAGGGGGACAGGGGTAGACTACGAGCAGTACTTC. Residues: CASSLRGTGVDYEQYF.

The gene calls are TRBV10-3 and TRBJ2-3, with TRBD2 matching over 14 bases. V shed 6 bases and J 3 bases; nucleotides not matched to a gene: 8. The CDR3 covers 17 residues. Germline values: CDR1 ENHRY, CDR2 SYGVKD. The CDR3 loop reads CAISPGTSGGGTDTQYF. The CDR3 DNA follows: TGTGCCATCAGCCCCGGGACTAGCGGGGGAGGTACAGATACGCAGTATTTT.

CDR3 sequence reads: CASSELGGGREKLFF. The CDR3 DNA follows: TGTGCCAGCAGTGAACTTGGGGGCGGACGGGAAAAACTGTTTTTT. The rearrangement uses TRBV6-1 and TRBJ1-4; a weak D match, TRBD1 (6 bases). The ends were cut back, 2 bases at V and 8 bases at J, with 15 bases in the middle. This CDR3 contains 15 residues. CDR1 is MNHNS, CDR2 SASEGT, per germline.

This chain links TRBV7-2 with TRBJ2-3, with 8 bases identical to TRBD2. J lost 2 bases, V lost 1 base, and 2 bases had no gene match. This CDR3 spans 15 amino acids. Germline V gene sequence: CDR1 SGHTA, CDR2 FQGNSA. The CDR3 loop reads CASSLGGLATDTQYF. In DNA form, the CDR3 reads TGTGCCAGCAGCTTAGGAGGACTAGCCACAGATACGCAGTATTTT.